These T cell receptor beta chains were read from a single sample in a study of T cells in Graves' hyperthyroidism and ophthalmopathy. In TCRdb, the multiplex PCR reads were re-called with MiXCR into one record per CDR3 protein. The sample gives a few hundred thousand distinct CDR3 sequences, around 25% of which show up once; less than 75% is in the top ten. The sequenced material came from blood. These receptors were obtained from a man in his fifties with Graves' hyperthyroidism. CDR3s include the opening cysteine and the closing phenylalanine or tryptophan. The order of the fields is J gene, V gene, CDR3 protein.

j_gene: TRBJ2-5; v_gene: TRBV6-1; CDR3aa: CASRWTEYETQYF
j_gene: TRBJ2-6; v_gene: TRBV12-3/TRBV12-4; CDR3aa: CASSPSGSGANVLTF
j_gene: TRBJ1-2; v_gene: TRBV27; CDR3aa: CASSLSSGNFYGYTF
j_gene: TRBJ2-2; v_gene: TRBV7-3; CDR3aa: CASSSGLAPRELFF
j_gene: TRBJ2-2; v_gene: TRBV27; CDR3aa: CASSLAYTGELFF
j_gene: TRBJ2-3; v_gene: TRBV9; CDR3aa: CASSVDRGTDTQYF
j_gene: TRBJ2-1; v_gene: TRBV19; CDR3aa: CASSAGLAGGGLYNEQFF
j_gene: TRBJ2-5; v_gene: TRBV20-1; CDR3aa: CSAQSGPTEETQYF
j_gene: TRBJ1-1; v_gene: TRBV3-1; CDR3aa: CVSSQGRKVEAFF
j_gene: TRBJ2-3; v_gene: TRBV6-1; CDR3aa: CASRKLAAGTDTQYF
j_gene: TRBJ2-3; v_gene: TRBV30; CDR3aa: CAWRLDADTQYF
j_gene: TRBJ2-3; v_gene: TRBV20-1; CDR3aa: CSASPLAKLDTQYF
j_gene: TRBJ2-5; v_gene: TRBV18; CDR3aa: CASSVSTTGSETQYF
j_gene: TRBJ1-1; v_gene: TRBV19; CDR3aa: CASRDPRGARTEAFF
j_gene: TRBJ2-1; v_gene: TRBV11-3; CDR3aa: CASSFSGGRGDEQFF
j_gene: TRBJ2-7; v_gene: TRBV29-1; CDR3aa: CSVGGRRLAGVDYEQYF
j_gene: TRBJ1-1; v_gene: TRBV20-1; CDR3aa: CSASLSGGNTEAFF
j_gene: TRBJ2-1; v_gene: TRBV20-1; CDR3aa: CSARGLGLGGGTYNEQFF
j_gene: TRBJ1-5; v_gene: TRBV7-9; CDR3aa: CASTAGGYQPQHF
j_gene: TRBJ1-1; v_gene: TRBV7-2; CDR3aa: CASSTTGPLGTEAFF
j_gene: TRBJ1-4; v_gene: TRBV4-2; CDR3aa: CASSQDLLGLQLGEKLFF
j_gene: TRBJ1-1; v_gene: TRBV12-3/TRBV12-4; CDR3aa: CASTPQGPNTEAFF
j_gene: TRBJ2-1; v_gene: TRBV6-1; CDR3aa: CASNRDREDEQFF
j_gene: TRBJ2-1; v_gene: TRBV18; CDR3aa: CASSPAGTSGTGQFF
j_gene: TRBJ1-1; v_gene: TRBV12-3/TRBV12-4; CDR3aa: CASSDTGVLHTEAFF
j_gene: TRBJ1-1; v_gene: TRBV20-1; CDR3aa: CSAPGVGQAFF
j_gene: TRBJ1-1; v_gene: TRBV12-3/TRBV12-4; CDR3aa: CASNRGAGNEAFF
j_gene: TRBJ1-3; v_gene: TRBV19; CDR3aa: CASSLNRVPGNTIYF
j_gene: TRBJ2-7; v_gene: TRBV7-9; CDR3aa: CASSRDFDEQYF
j_gene: TRBJ1-6; v_gene: TRBV29-1; CDR3aa: CSVGSEHNSPLHF
j_gene: TRBJ2-7; v_gene: TRBV2; CDR3aa: CASGLDRGHWEQYF
j_gene: TRBJ2-1; v_gene: TRBV11-2; CDR3aa: CASSSQMSHEQFF
j_gene: TRBJ2-1; v_gene: TRBV7-9; CDR3aa: CASSFSNSHYNEQFF
j_gene: TRBJ2-3; v_gene: TRBV7-9; CDR3aa: CASSQGASGISDTQYF
j_gene: TRBJ1-6; v_gene: TRBV2; CDR3aa: CASKVFEDSPLHF
j_gene: TRBJ2-7; v_gene: TRBV11-2; CDR3aa: CASSSLRSGGPRDEQYF
j_gene: TRBJ1-2; v_gene: TRBV29-1; CDR3aa: CSVGDGYGHGYTF
j_gene: TRBJ1-2; v_gene: TRBV2; CDR3aa: CASREDKGRGANYGYTF
j_gene: TRBJ2-3; v_gene: TRBV11-2; CDR3aa: CASSLDSFTDTQYF
j_gene: TRBJ1-4; v_gene: TRBV13; CDR3aa: CASSRSRGGREKLFF
j_gene: TRBJ1-2; v_gene: TRBV12-3/TRBV12-4; CDR3aa: CASSFYGRQNYGYTF
j_gene: TRBJ1-1; v_gene: TRBV9; CDR3aa: CASSDGANTEAFF
j_gene: TRBJ2-3; v_gene: TRBV24-1; CDR3aa: CATSDPKTTRSTDTQYF
j_gene: TRBJ2-7; v_gene: TRBV28; CDR3aa: CASRPPLGTSGKSGTYEQYF
j_gene: TRBJ1-2; v_gene: TRBV13; CDR3aa: CASSLGGGGYGYTF
j_gene: TRBJ1-2; v_gene: TRBV5-1; CDR3aa: CASSFTDGNYGYTF
j_gene: TRBJ1-1; v_gene: TRBV10-3; CDR3aa: CAISEFGPEAFF
j_gene: TRBJ2-3; v_gene: TRBV4-1; CDR3aa: CASSAFALAASTDTQYF
j_gene: TRBJ1-5; v_gene: TRBV19; CDR3aa: CASRTTGESNQPQHF
j_gene: TRBJ2-1; v_gene: TRBV29-1; CDR3aa: CSVDLGREIYNEQFF
j_gene: TRBJ1-1; v_gene: TRBV29-1; CDR3aa: CSVGFTEAFF
j_gene: TRBJ2-5; v_gene: TRBV4-1; CDR3aa: CASSQDRTAQETQYF
j_gene: TRBJ1-4; v_gene: TRBV27; CDR3aa: CASSLTQGGDEKLFF